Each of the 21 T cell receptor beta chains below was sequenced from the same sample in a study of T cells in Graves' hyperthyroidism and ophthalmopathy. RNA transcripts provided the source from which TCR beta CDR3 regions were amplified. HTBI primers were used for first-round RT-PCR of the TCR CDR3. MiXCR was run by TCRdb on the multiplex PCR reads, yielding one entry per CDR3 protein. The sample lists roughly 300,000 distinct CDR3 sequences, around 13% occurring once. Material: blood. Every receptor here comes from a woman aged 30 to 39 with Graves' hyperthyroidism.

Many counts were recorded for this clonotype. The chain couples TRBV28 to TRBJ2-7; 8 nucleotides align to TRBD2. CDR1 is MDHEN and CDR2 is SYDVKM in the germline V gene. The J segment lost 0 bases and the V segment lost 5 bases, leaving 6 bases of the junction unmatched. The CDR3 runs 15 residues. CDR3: CASSPIAGSSYEQYF. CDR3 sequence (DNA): TGTGCCAGCAGTCCGATAGCGGGGAGCTCCTACGAGCAGTACTTC.

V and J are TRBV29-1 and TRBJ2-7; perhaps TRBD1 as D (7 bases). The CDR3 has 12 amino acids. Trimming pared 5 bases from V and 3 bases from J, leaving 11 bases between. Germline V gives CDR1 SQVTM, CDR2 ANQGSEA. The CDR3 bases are TGCAGCGTTCGACAGGGAGGCTACGAGCAGTACTTC. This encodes CSVRQGGYEQYF.

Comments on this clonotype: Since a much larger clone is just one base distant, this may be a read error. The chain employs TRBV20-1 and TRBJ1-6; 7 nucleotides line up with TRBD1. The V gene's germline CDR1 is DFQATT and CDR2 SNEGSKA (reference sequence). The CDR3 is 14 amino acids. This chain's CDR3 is CSASVEGANSPPHF. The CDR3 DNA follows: TGCAGTGCTAGTGTCGAGGGGGCCAATTCACCCCCCCACTTT.

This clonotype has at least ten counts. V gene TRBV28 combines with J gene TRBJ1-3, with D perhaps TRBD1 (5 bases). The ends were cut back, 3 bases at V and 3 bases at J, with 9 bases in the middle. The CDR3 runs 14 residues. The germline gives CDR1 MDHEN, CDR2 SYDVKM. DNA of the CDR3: TGTGCCAGCAGTTTCGGGGGGGGTGGAAACACCATATATTTT. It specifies CASSFGGGGNTIYF.

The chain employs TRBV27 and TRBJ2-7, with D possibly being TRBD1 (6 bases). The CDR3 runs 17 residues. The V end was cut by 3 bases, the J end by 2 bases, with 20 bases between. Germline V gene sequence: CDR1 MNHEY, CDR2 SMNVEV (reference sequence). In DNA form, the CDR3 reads TGTGCCAGCAGTTTTACTAGAAATCGACAGGCTACCTACGAGCAGTACTTC. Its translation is CASSFTRNRQATYEQYF.

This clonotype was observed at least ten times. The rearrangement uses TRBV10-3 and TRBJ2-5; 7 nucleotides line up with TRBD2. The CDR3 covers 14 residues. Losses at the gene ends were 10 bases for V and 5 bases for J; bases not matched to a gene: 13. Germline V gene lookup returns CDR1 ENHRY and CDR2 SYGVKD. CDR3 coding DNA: TGTGCCACCGGTACAACGGGGGGAGGCGAGACCCAGTACTTC. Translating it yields CATGTTGGGETQYF.

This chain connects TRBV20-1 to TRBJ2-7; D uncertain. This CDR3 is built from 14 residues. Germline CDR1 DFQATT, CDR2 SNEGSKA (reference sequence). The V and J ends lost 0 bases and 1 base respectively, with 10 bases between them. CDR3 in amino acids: CSARDLHGSYEQYF. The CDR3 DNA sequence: TGCAGTGCTAGAGATCTCCATGGATCCTACGAGCAGTACTTC.

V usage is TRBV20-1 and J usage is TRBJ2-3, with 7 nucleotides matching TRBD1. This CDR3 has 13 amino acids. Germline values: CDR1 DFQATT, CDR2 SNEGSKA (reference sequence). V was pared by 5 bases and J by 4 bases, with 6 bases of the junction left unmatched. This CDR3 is CSAHTQGADTQYF. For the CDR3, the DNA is TGCAGTGCTCATACCCAGGGGGCAGATACGCAGTATTTT.

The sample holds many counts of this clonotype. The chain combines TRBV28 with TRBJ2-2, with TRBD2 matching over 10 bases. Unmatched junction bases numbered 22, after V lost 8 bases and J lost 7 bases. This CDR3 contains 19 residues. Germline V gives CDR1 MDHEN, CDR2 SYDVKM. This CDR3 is CASFGYGTSDIAYHGELFF. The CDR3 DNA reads TGTGCCAGCTTTGGGTACGGGACTAGCGATATAGCGTACCACGGGGAGCTGTTTTTT. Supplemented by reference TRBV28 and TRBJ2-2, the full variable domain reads DVKVTQSSRYLVKRTGEKVFLECVQDMDHENMFWYRQDPGLGLRLIYFSYDVKMKEKGDIPEGYSVSREKKERFSLILESASTNQTSMYLCASFGYGTSDIAYHGELFFGEGSRLTVL.

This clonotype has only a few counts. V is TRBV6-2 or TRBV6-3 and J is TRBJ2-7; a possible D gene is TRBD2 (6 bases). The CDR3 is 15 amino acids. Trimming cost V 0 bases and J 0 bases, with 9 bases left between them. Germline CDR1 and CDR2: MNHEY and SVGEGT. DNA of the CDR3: TGTGCCAGCAGTTACTCGGGAGGAGGCTCCTACGAGCAGTACTTC. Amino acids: CASSYSGGGSYEQYF.

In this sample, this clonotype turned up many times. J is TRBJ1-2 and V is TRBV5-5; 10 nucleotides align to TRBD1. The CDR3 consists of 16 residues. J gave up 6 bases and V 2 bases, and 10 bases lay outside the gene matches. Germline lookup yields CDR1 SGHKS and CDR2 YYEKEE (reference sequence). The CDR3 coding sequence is TGTGCCAGCAGCTTCATACCGGGACAGGGGCGAGATGGCTACACCTTC. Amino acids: CASSFIPGQGRDGYTF.

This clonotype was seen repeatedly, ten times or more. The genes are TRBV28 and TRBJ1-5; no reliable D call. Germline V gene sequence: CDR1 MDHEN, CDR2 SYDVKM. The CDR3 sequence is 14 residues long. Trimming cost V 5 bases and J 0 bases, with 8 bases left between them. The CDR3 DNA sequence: TGTGCCAGCAGTCGTGAATATAGCAATCAGCCCCAGCATTTT. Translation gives CASSREYSNQPQHF.

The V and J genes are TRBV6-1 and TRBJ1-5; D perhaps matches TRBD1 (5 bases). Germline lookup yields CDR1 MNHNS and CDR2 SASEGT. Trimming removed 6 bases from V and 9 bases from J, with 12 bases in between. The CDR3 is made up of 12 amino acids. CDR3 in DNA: TGTGCCAGCAGGGGGGGGAGTGGGCCCCAGCATTTT. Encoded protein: CASRGGSGPQHF.

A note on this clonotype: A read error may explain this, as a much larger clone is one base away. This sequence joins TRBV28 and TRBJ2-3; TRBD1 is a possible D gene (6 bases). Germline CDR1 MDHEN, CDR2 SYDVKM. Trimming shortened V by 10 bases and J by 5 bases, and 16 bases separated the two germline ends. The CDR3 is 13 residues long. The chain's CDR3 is CATTLHRVDTQYF. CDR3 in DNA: TGTGCCACCACCCTTCACAGGGTAGATACGCAGTATTTT.

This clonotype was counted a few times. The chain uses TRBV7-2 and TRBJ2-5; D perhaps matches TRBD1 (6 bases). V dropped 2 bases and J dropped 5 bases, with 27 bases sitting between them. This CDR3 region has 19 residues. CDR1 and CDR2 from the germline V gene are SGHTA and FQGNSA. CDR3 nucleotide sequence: TGTGCCAGCAGCTTAAGGTCCCCGGACAGACCCCTGGGACGGGAGACCCAGTACTTC. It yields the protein CASSLRSPDRPLGRETQYF.

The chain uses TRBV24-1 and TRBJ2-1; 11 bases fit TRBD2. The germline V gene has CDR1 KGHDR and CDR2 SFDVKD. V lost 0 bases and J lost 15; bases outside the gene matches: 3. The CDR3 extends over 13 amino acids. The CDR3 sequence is CATSDLTSGRRFF. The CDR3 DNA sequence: TGTGCCACCAGTGATTTGACTAGCGGGAGAAGGTTCTTC.

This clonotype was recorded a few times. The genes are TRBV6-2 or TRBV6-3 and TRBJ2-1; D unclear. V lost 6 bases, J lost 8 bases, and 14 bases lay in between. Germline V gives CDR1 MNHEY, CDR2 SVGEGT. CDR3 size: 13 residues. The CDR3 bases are TGTGCCAGCAGCTGGCGTGGACGGGATGAGCAGTTCTTC. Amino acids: CASSWRGRDEQFF.

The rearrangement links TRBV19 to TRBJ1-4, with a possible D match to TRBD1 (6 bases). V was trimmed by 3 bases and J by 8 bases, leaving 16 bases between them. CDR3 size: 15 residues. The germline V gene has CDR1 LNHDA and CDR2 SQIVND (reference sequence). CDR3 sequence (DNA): TGTGCCAGTAGTATTCGACAGGCCCGAGGGGAAAAACTGTTTTTT. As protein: CASSIRQARGEKLFF.

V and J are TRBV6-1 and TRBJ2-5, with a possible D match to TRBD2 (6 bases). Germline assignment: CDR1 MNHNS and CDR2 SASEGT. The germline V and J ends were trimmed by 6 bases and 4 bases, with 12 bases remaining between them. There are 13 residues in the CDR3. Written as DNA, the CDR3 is TGTGCCAGCAGATCGGAGGGCGCAGAGACCCAGTACTTC. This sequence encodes CASRSEGAETQYF.

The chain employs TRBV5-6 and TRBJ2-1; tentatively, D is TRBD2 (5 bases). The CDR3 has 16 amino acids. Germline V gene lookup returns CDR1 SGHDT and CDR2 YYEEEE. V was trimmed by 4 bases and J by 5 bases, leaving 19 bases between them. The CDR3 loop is CASSPLDERKNNEQFF. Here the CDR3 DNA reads TGTGCCAGCAGCCCACTTGACGAGCGGAAAAACAATGAGCAGTTCTTC.

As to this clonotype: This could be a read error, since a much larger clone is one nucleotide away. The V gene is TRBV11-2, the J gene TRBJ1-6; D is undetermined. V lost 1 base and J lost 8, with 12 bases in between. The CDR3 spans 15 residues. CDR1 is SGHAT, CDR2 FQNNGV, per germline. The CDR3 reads CASSLATLRDSPLHF. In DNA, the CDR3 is TGTGCCAGCAGCTTAGCTACTTTGAGGGATTCACCCCTCCACTTT.